The 8 T cell receptor beta chains presented below share a single source sample, sequenced in a study of vaccination effects on CD4 cells after COVID-19. Sequenced by immunoSEQ multiplex PCR; TCRdb stores in-frame clones only, minus some. The sample has about 24,000 clones, about 70% seen once. Expansion of antigen-specific CD4+ T cells with viral peptide pools was carried out by the ViraFEST assay before sequencing. Once cultured for roughly ten days, the cells underwent separation to obtain CD4+ T cells. As their vaccination, participants received two doses of either BNT162b2 or mRNA-1273. Their antigen targets remain unknown. Sequencing used CD4+ T cells from PBMCs cultured with SARS-CoV-2 spike peptides, obtained after COVID-19 vaccination. The receptor set was obtained from a human donor who received a COVID-19 vaccine.

The CDR3 here is CASRPGGNTGELFF. In DNA, the CDR3 is TGTGCTAGCCGTCCAGGGGGCAACACCGGGGAGCTGTTTTTT. The rearrangement uses TRBV12-5 and TRBJ2-2; 8 bases line up with TRBD1. Germline assignment: CDR1 LGHNT and CDR2 FRNRAP. There are 14 residues in the CDR3. Unmatched junction bases numbered 5, after V lost 9 bases and J lost 2 bases.

The chain is built from TRBV6-1 and TRBJ2-1, with 13 bases aligning to TRBD2. Germline V lookup: CDR1 MNHNS, CDR2 SASEGT. CDR3 length: 17 amino acids. V shed 2 bases and J 4 bases; nucleotides not matched to a gene: 5. CDR3: CASSERTSGSRYNEQFF. The DNA for the CDR3 is TGTGCCAGCAGTGAAAGGACTAGCGGGAGCCGTTACAATGAGCAGTTCTTC.

The chain carries TRBV30 and TRBJ2-5, with D maybe TRBD2 (5 bases). The germline CDR1 and CDR2 sequences are GTSNPN and SVGIG (reference sequence). Trimming shortened V by 5 bases and J by 4 bases, and 11 bases separated the two germline ends. CDR3 size: 12 residues. The CDR3 DNA is TGTGCCTGGTCACCGGGGAGAGAGACCCAGTACTTC. Translation: CAWSPGRETQYF.

The chain joins TRBV19 to TRBJ1-2; D not resolved. V shed 3 bases and J shed 2 bases, with 10 bases lying between them. Germline CDR1 and CDR2: LNHDA and SQIVND (reference sequence). The CDR3 loop spans 14 amino acids. CDR3 region: CASSIGQINYGYTF. The CDR3 nucleotides are TGTGCCAGTAGTATCGGGCAGATCAACTATGGCTACACCTTC.

The genes are TRBV21-1 and TRBJ2-1; the table's D call, TRBD2, has no DNA check behind it. TRBV21-1 is listed as a pseudogene. The CDR3 runs 16 residues. The CDR3 DNA sequence: TGTGCCAGCAGGTCAACCGGGACTATATTCTACAATGAGCAGTTCTTC. This sequence encodes CASRSTGTIFYNEQFF.

The chain is built from TRBV7-2 and TRBJ1-2; 8 bases map to TRBD1. Trimming removed 3 bases from V and 4 bases from J; junction bases left unmatched: 10. There are 16 residues in the CDR3. Looked up from germline, CDR1 is SGHTA and CDR2 is FQGNSA. The CDR3 spells CASSFTMTGDVYGYTF. The CDR3 nucleotides read TGTGCCAGCAGCTTTACAATGACAGGGGACGTCTATGGCTACACCTTC.

The chain combines TRBV4-1 with TRBJ1-4, with 8 positions matching TRBD1. CDR1 and CDR2 (germline): MGHRA, YSYEKL. The CDR3 is 18 amino acids. V lost 0 bases, J lost 2 bases, and 8 bases stayed unmatched. The CDR3 is CASSQESGGGRTNEKLFF. Written as DNA, the CDR3 is TGCGCCAGCAGCCAAGAGTCAGGGGGCGGGAGGACTAATGAAAAACTGTTTTTT.

This clone was counted a single time. The rearrangement links TRBV24-1 to TRBJ1-5; D perhaps matches TRBD1 (6 bases). The CDR3 covers 14 residues. Germline CDR1 reads KGHDR; CDR2 reads SFDVKD. V was shortened by 4 bases and J by 7 bases, with 13 bases between the two germline ends. CDR3 sequence reads: CATSDVRGGQPQHF. The CDR3 DNA is TGTGCCACCAGTGACGTCAGGGGCGGACAGCCCCAGCATTTT.